This T cell receptor beta chain was identified during a study of cytomegalovirus exposure and HLA in healthy donors. Whole-study results and caveats: Certain indistinguishable V segments, among them TRBV6-2 and TRBV6-3, were excluded.

Despite likely unrecorded immune exposures, the donors were nominally healthy at the time of sampling. Remarks on this clone: Antigen specificity is unknown.

The germline V and J ends were trimmed by 4 bases and 0 bases, with 10 bases remaining between them. CDR1 and CDR2 from the germline V gene are SGHRS and YFSETQ. The CDR3 has 15 amino acids. Researchers ran the PCR with 60 Vbeta and 13 Jbeta primers. Profiling relied on immunoSEQ multiplex PCR, and the TCRdb table lists in-frame clones only, not all of them. This sample has roughly 120,000 clones, with 70% to 75% found just once. This rearrangement joins TRBV5-1 to TRBJ2-2; D unclear. This TCR was recovered from a woman aged 40 to 55 in good health and CMV-seronegative. Input material: PBMCs. The CDR3 bases are TGCGCCAGCAGCGTTGGGCAGGCGAACACCGGGGAGCTGTTTTTT. Protein sequence: CASSVGQANTGELFF. Based on the CDR3 plus reference TRBV5-1 and TRBJ2-2, the full variable domain is KAGVTQTPRYLIKTRGQQVTLSCSPISGHRSVSWYQQTPGQGLQFLFEYFSETQRNKGNFPGRFSGRQFSNSRSEMNVSTLELGDSALYLCASSVGQANTGELFFGEGSRLTVL.